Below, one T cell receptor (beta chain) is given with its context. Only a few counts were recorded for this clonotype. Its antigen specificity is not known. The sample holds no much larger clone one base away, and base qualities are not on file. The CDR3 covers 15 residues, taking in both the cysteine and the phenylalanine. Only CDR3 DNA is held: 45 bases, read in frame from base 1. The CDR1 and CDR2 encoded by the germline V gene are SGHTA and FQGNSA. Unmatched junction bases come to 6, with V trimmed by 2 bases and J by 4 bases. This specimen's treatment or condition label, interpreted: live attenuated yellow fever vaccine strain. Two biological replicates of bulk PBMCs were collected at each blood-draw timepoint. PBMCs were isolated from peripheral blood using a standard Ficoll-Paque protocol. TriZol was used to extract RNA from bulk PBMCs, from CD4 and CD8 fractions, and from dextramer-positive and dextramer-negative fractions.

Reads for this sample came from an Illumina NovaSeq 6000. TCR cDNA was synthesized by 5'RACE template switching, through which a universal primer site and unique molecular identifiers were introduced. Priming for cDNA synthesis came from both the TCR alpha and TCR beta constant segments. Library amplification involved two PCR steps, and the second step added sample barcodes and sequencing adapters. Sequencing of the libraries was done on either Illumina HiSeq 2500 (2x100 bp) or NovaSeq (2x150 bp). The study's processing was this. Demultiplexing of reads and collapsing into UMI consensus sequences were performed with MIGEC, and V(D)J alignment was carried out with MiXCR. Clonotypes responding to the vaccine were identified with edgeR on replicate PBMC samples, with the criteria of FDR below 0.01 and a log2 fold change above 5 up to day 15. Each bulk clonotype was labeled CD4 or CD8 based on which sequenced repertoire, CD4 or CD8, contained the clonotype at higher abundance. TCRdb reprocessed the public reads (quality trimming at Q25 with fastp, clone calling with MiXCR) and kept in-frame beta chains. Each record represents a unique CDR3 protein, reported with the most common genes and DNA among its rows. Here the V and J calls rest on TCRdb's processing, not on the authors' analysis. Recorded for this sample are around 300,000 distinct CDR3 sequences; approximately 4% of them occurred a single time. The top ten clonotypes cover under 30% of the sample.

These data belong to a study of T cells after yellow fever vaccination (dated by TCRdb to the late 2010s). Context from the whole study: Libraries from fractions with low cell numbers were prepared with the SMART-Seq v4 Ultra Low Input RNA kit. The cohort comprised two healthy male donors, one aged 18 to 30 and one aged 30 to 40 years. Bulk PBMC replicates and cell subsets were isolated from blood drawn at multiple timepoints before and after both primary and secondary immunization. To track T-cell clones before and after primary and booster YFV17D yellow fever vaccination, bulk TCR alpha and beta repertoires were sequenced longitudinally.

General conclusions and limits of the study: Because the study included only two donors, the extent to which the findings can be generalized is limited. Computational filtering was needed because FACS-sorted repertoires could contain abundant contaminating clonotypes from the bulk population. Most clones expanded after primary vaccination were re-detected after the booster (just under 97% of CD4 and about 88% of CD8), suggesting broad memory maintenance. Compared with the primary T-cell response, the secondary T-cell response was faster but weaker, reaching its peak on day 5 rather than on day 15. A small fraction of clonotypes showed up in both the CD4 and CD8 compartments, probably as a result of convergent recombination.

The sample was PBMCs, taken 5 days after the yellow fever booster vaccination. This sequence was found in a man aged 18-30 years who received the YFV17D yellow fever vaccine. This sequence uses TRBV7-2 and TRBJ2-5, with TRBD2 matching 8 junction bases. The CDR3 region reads CASSLFRGGRETQYF. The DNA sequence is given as TGTGCCAGCAGCTTATTCCGGGGGGGGCGAGAGACCCAGTACTTC. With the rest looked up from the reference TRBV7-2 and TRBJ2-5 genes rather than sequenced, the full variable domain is GAGVSQSPSNKVTEKGKDVELRCDPISGHTALYWYRQSLGQGLEFLIYFQGNSAPDKSGLPSDRFSAERTGGSVSTLTIQRTQQEDSAVYLCASSLFRGGRETQYFGPGTRLLVL.